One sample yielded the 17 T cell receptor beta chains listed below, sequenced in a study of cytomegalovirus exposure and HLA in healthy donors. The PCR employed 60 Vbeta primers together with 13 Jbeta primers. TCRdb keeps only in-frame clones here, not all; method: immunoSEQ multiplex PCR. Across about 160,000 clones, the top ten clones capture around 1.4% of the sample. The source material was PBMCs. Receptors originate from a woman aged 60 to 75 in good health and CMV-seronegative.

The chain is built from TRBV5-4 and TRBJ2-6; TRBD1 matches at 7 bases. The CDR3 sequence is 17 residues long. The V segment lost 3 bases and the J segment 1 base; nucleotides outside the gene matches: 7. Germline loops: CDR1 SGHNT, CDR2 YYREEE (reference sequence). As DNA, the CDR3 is TGTGCCAGCAGCTCGAAGATCAGGGGGTCTGGGGCCAACGTCCTGACTTTC. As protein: CASSSKIRGSGANVLTF.

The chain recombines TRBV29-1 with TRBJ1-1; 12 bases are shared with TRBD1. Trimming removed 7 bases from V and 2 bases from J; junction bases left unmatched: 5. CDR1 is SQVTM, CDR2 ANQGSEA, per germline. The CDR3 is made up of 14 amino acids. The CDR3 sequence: CSAGDRGRNTEAFF. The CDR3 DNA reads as TGCAGCGCCGGGGACAGGGGGCGAAACACTGAAGCTTTCTTT.

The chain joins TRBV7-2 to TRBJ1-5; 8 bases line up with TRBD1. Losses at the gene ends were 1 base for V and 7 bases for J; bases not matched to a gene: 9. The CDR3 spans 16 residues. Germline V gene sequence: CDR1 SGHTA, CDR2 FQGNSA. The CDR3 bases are TGTGCCAGCAGCTTAGTAGGACAGGGAGGTTGGCAGCCCCAGCATTTT. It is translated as CASSLVGQGGWQPQHF.

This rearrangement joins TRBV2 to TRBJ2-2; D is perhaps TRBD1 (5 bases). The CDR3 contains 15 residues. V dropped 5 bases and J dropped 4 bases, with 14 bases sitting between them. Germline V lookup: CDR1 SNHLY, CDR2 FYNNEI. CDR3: CASSPRERGTGELFF. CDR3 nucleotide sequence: TGTGCCAGCAGTCCCAGGGAAAGAGGCACCGGGGAGCTGTTTTTT.

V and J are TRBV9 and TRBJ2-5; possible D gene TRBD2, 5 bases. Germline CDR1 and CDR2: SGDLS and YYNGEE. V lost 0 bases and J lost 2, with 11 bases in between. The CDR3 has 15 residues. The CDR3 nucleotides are TGTGCCAGCAGCGTAGAAGGGTGGGAGCAAGAGACCCAGTACTTC. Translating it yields CASSVEGWEQETQYF.

The CDR3 coding sequence is TGTGCCAGCATACTAAGTATGAACTATGGCTACACCTTC. Protein: CASILSMNYGYTF. The rearrangement links TRBV6-1 to TRBJ1-2; D ambiguous. This CDR3 is built from 13 residues. V gave up 7 bases and J gave up 2 bases, with 11 bases separating them. Germline V CDR1 and CDR2: MNHNS, SASEGT.

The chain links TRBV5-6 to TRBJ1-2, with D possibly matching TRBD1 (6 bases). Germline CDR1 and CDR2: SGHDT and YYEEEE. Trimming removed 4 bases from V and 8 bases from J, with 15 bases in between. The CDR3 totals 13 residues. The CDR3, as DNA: TGTGCCAGCAGCCTAGACAGGCTCTCGGGCTACACCTTC. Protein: CASSLDRLSGYTF. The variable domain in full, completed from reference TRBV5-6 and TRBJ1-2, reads DAGVTQSPTHLIKTRGQQVTLRCSPKSGHDTVSWYQQALGQGPQFIFQYYEEEERQRGNFPDRFSGHQFPNYSSELNVNALLLGDSALYLCASSLDRLSGYTFGSGTRLTVV.

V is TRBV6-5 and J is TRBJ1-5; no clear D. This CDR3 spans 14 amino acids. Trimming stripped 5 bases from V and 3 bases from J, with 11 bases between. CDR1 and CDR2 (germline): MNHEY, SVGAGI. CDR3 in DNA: TGTGCCAGCAGTCAAAGACTCGACAATCAGCCCCAGCATTTT. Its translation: CASSQRLDNQPQHF.

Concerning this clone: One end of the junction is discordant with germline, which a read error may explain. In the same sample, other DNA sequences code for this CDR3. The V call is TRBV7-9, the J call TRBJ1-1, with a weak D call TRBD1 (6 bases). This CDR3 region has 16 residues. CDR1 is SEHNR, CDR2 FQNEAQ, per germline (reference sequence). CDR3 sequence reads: CASSSLIGQKNTEAFF. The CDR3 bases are TGTGCCAGTAGCTCCCTCATCGGACAGAAGAACACTGAAGCTTTCTTT.

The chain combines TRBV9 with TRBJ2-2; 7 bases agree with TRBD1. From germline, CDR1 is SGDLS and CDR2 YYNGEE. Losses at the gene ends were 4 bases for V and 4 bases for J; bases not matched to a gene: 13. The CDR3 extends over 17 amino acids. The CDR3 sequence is CASSPLWTGASTGELFF. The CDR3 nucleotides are TGTGCCAGCAGCCCCCTTTGGACAGGCGCATCCACCGGGGAGCTGTTTTTT.

The CDR3 here is CASSLTGSLITQPQHF. The DNA for the CDR3 is TGTGCCAGCAGCCTCACAGGGTCCCTAATCACTCAGCCCCAGCATTTT. The rearrangement links TRBV7-9 to TRBJ1-5, with D possibly TRBD1 on 6 matching bases. The CDR3 has 16 residues. Between the trimmed V and J ends, which lost 5 bases and 6 bases, there was a span of 20 bases. The germline gives CDR1 SEHNR, CDR2 FQNEAQ (reference sequence). Variable domain in full (rest from reference TRBV7-9 and TRBJ1-5): DTGVSQNPRHKITKRGQNVTFRCDPISEHNRLYWYRQTLGQGPEFLTYFQNEAQLEKSRLLSDRFSAERPKGSFSTLEIQRTEQGDSAMYLCASSLTGSLITQPQHFGDGTRLSIL.

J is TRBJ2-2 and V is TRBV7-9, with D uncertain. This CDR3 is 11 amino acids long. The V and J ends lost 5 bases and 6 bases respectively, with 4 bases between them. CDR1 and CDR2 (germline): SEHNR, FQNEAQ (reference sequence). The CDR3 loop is CASSPSGELFF. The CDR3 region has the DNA TGTGCCAGCAGCCCCTCCGGGGAGCTGTTTTTT.

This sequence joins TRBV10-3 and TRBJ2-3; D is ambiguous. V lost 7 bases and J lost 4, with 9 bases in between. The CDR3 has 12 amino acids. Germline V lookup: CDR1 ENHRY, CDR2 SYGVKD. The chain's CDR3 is CAIMGSSDTQYF. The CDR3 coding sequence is TGTGCCATCATGGGCTCATCAGATACGCAGTATTTT.

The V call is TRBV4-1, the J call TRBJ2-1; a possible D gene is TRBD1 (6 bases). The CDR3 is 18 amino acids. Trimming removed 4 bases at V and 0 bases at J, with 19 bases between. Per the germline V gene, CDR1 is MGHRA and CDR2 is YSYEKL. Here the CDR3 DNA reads TGCGCCAGCAGCCGATCTTCTAACAGGGCGAGCTCCTACAATGAGCAGTTCTTC. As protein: CASSRSSNRASSYNEQFF.

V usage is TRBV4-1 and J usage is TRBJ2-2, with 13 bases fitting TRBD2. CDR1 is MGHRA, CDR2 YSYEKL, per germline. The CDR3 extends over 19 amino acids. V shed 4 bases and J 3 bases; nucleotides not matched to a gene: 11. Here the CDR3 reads CASSPQPGLAGFYTGELFF. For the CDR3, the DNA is TGCGCCAGCAGCCCTCAACCGGGACTAGCGGGGTTCTACACCGGGGAGCTGTTTTTT.

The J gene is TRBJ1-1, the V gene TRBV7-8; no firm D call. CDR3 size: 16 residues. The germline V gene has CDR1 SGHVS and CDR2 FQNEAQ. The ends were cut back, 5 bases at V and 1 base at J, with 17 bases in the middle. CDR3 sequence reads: CASSPRYPLTNTEAFF. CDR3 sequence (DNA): TGTGCCAGCAGCCCTAGGTATCCCCTTACGAACACTGAAGCTTTCTTT. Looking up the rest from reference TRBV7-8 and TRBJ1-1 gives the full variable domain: GAGVSQSPRYKVAKRGQDVALRCDPISGHVSLFWYQQALGQGPEFLTYFQNEAQLDKSGLPSDRFFAERPEGSVSTLKIQRTQQEDSAVYLCASSPRYPLTNTEAFFGQGTRLTVV.

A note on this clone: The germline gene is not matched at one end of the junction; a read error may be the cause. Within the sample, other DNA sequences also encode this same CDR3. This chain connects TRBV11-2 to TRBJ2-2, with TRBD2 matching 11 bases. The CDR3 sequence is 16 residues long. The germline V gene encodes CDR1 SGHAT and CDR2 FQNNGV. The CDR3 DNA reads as TGTGCCAGCAGCCAAATGACTAGCGGGGTTCCCGGGGAGCTGTTTTTC. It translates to CASSQMTSGVPGELFF.